This T cell receptor (beta chain) was sequenced during a study of blood T cell repertoires in COVID-19. The authors' processing: Nucleated cell number was recorded as an estimate derived from reference gene primer amplification. Only in-frame clones appear in the TCRdb table, and some are missing; sequencing was by immunoSEQ multiplex PCR. The D gene and trimming were derived from the DNA, and the V and J assignments and clone size from that table. The table has about 61,000 clones, roughly 80% seen once. The CDR3 runs 16 residues. V was shortened by 1 base and J by 8 bases, with 18 bases between the two germline ends. CDR1 LNHDA and CDR2 SQIVND come from the germline V gene (reference sequence).

Material for sequencing was peripheral blood. This sequence originates from a man in his 70s with acute or convalescent COVID-19. The chain couples TRBV19 to TRBJ1-5, with TRBD1 as a possible D gene (5 bases). This chain's CDR3 is CASSIGPARASEPQHF. CDR3 DNA sequence: TGTGCCAGTAGTATAGGCCCCGCCAGGGCGAGTGAGCCCCAGCATTTT.